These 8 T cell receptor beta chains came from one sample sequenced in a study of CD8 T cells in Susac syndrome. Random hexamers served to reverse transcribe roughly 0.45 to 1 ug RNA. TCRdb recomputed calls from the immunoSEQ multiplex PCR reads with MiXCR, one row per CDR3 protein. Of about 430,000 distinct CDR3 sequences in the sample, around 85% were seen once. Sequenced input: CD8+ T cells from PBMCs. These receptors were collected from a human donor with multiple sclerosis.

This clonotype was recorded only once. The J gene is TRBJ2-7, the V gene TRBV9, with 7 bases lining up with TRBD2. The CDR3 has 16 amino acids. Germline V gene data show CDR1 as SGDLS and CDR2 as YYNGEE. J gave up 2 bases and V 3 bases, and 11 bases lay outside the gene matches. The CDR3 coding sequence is TGTGCCAGCAGCGAAAGACTAGCCGTTTCGCCCTACGAGCAGTACTTC. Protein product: CASSERLAVSPYEQYF.

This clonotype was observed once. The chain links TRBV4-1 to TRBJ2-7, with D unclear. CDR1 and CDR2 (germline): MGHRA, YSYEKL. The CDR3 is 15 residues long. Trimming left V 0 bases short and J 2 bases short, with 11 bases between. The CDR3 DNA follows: TGCGCCAGCAGCCAAGATCCCGTTTCCACCTACGAGCAGTACTTC. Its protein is CASSQDPVSTYEQYF.

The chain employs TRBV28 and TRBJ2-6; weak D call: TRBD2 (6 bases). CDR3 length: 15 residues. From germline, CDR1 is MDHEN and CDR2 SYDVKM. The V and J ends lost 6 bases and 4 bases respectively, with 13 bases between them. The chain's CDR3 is CASSRGRLGANVLTF. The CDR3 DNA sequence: TGTGCCAGCAGCCGAGGGAGGCTGGGGGCCAACGTCCTGACTTTC.

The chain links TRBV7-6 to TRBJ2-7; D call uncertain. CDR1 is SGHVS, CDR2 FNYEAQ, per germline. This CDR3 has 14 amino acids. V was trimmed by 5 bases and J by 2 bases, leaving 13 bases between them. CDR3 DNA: TGTGCCAGCAGCCCCCGCGTGTTCACCTACGAGCAGTACTTC. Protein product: CASSPRVFTYEQYF.

CDR3 amino acids: CASSPGYRDYGYTF. In DNA, the CDR3 is TGTGCCAGCAGTCCTGGCTACAGAGACTATGGCTACACCTTC. The chain combines TRBV28 with TRBJ1-2; no reliable D call. CDR3 size: 14 residues. Germline V gene lookup returns CDR1 MDHEN and CDR2 SYDVKM. The V end was cut by 5 bases, the J end by 3 bases, with 13 bases between.

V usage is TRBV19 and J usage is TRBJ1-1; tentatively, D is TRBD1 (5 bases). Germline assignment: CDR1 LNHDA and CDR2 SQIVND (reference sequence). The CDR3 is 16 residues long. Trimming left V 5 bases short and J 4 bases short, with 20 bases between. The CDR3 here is CASSLSRDDGVTEAFF. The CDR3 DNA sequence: TGTGCCAGTAGTCTCTCCCGGGACGATGGTGTCACTGAAGCTTTCTTT.

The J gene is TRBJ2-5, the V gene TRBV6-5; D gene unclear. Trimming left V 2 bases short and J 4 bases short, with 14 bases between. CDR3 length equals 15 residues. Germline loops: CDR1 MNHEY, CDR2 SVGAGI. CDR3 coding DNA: TGTGCCAGCAGTTACCGCACCGGGTTAACAGAGACCCAGTACTTC. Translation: CASSYRTGLTETQYF.

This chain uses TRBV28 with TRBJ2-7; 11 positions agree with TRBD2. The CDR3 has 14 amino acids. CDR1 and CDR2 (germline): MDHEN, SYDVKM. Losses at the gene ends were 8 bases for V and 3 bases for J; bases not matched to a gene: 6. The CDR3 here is CASARTSGLYEQYF. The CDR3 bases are TGTGCCAGCGCCAGGACTAGCGGGCTCTACGAGCAGTACTTC.